The 17 T cell receptor beta chains reported below all come from one sample, sequenced in a study of response to subunit inactivated influenza vaccine. TCRdb analysed the RT-PCR reads with MiXCR anew, one entry per CDR3 protein. Among hundreds of thousands of distinct CDR3 sequences listed, about an eighth were seen once. Sample: PBMCs from blood, taken on the day of vaccination. The receptors here all came from a man aged 50-60 years who received an inactivated influenza vaccine.

DNA of the CDR3: TGTGCCAGCAGCCTTGAGGGGCTCGACGAGCAGTACTTC. Protein product: CASSLEGLDEQYF. This chain joins TRBV11-2 and TRBJ2-7, with D perhaps assigned TRBD1 or TRBD2 (5 bases each). Germline CDR1 SGHAT, CDR2 FQNNGV. The CDR3 is made up of 13 amino acids. Deletions cut 5 bases from V and 5 bases from J, with 13 bases between. Looking up the rest from reference TRBV11-2 and TRBJ2-7 gives the full variable domain: EAGVAQSPRYKIIEKRQSVAFWCNPISGHATLYWYQQILGQGPKLLIQFQNNGVVDDSQLPKDRFSAERLKGVDSTLKIQPAKLEDSAVYLCASSLEGLDEQYFGPGTRLTVT.

The chain recombines TRBV15 with TRBJ2-1; the match to TRBD2 covers 7 bases. CDR1 is LNHNV, CDR2 YYDKDF, per germline (reference sequence). V trimming: 0 bases; J trimming: 6 bases; junction bases outside the gene matches: 8. The CDR3 has 16 residues. DNA of the CDR3: TGTGCCACCAGCAGAGATTGGGCGGGAGCGGCCAATGAGCAGTTCTTC. Encoded protein: CATSRDWAGAANEQFF.

This clonotype was picked up a small number of times. The gene calls are TRBV29-1 and TRBJ2-1; 12 bases fit TRBD2. V gave up 1 base and J gave up 3 bases; unmatched junction bases: 10. The CDR3 spans 18 residues. Germline CDR1 reads SQVTM; CDR2 reads ANQGSEA. The CDR3 DNA reads TGCAGCGTTGAAGGACTAGCGGGAGTTCCCTACAACTACAATGAGCAGTTCTTC. This sequence encodes CSVEGLAGVPYNYNEQFF.

The V gene is TRBV10-3, the J gene TRBJ2-7; D is unclear. The CDR3 covers 13 residues. Germline CDR1 and CDR2: ENHRY and SYGVKD. Trimming took 7 bases from V and 2 from J, leaving 12 bases between them. CDR3 in amino acids: CAITRNTTYEQYF. In DNA, the CDR3 is TGTGCCATCACGCGGAACACAACCTACGAGCAGTACTTC.

The V gene is TRBV7-9, the J gene TRBJ2-5; D possibly uses TRBD1 or TRBD2 (5 bases each). The CDR3 contains 14 residues. The ends were cut back, 3 bases at V and 5 bases at J, with 13 bases in the middle. CDR1 is SEHNR, CDR2 FQNEAQ, per germline (reference sequence). This CDR3 is CASSFSGTGETQYF. CDR3 coding DNA: TGTGCCAGCAGCTTTTCAGGGACGGGGGAGACCCAGTACTTC.

The CDR3 loop is CASSQESLAGYTDTQYF. CDR3 nucleotides: TGCGCCAGCAGCCAAGAGTCGCTAGCGGGGTACACAGATACGCAGTATTTT. The chain joins TRBV4-3 to TRBJ2-3, with 9 bases that match TRBD2. From germline, CDR1 is LGHNA and CDR2 YSLEER. This CDR3 has 17 residues. V trimming: 0 bases; J trimming: 2 bases; junction bases outside the gene matches: 6.

This clonotype came up many times. Mismatch with germline at one junction end may stem from a read error. The V gene is TRBV5-1, the J gene TRBJ2-5; D is possibly TRBD1 (6 bases). Germline V CDR1 and CDR2: SGHRS, YFSETQ. The CDR3 runs to 13 residues. The CDR3 region is CASSLQGQETQYF. The CDR3 DNA sequence: TGTGCCAGCAGTTTACAGGGTCAAGAGACCCAGTACTTC.

The chain carries TRBV20-1 and TRBJ2-2; no reliable D call. CDR1 and CDR2 (germline): DFQATT, SNEGSKA (reference sequence). V was trimmed by 1 base and J by 2 bases, leaving 5 bases between them. The CDR3 is 13 amino acids. CDR3 sequence (DNA): TGCAGTGCTAGAGTGTCCAACACCGGGGAGCTGTTTTTT. Encoded protein: CSARVSNTGELFF.

This clonotype was detected only a few times. The V call is TRBV25-1, the J call TRBJ2-7; 8 bases match TRBD1. This CDR3 has 15 residues. The V and J ends lost 5 bases and 6 bases, in that order; junction bases with no gene match: 12. CDR1 and CDR2 (germline): MGHDK, SYGVNS. The CDR3 DNA is TGTGCCAGCAGTTCTCCCGGACAGGGATCGGGCGAGCAGTACTTC. Protein product: CASSSPGQGSGEQYF.

A few counts support this clonotype. This chain uses TRBV3-1 with TRBJ2-3; 10 nucleotides align to TRBD2. The length of the CDR3 is 15 residues. Trimming cost V 0 bases and J 7 bases; bases outside gene matches: 4. Germline CDR1 LGHDT, CDR2 YNNKEL (reference sequence). The CDR3 bases are TGTGCCAGCAGCCAAGACCCTAGCGGGAGATATACGCAGTATTTT. As protein: CASSQDPSGRYTQYF.

This clonotype was seen repeatedly, ten times or more. The chain has TRBV4-1 and TRBJ1-1, with 8 positions matching TRBD1. Germline lookup yields CDR1 MGHRA and CDR2 YSYEKL. Unmatched junction bases numbered 10, after V lost 5 bases and J lost 8 bases. The CDR3 has 14 residues. CDR3 in amino acids: CASSSLYRDREAFF. CDR3 sequence (DNA): TGCGCCAGCAGCTCCTTATACCGGGACAGGGAAGCTTTCTTT.

The chain is built from TRBV7-2 and TRBJ2-5; 7 bases match TRBD2. The CDR3 spans 15 residues. Germline CDR1 reads SGHTA; CDR2 reads FQGNSA. Trimming took 2 bases from V and 2 from J; bases not matched to a gene: 5. CDR3 loop: CASSLPASGQETQYF. For the CDR3, the DNA is TGTGCCAGCAGCTTACCGGCTAGCGGACAAGAGACCCAGTACTTC.

This clonotype was counted at least ten times. The chain has TRBV25-1 and TRBJ1-1; the D gene is possibly TRBD1 (6 bases). The CDR3 loop spans 15 amino acids. Trimming took off 1 base at V and 1 base at J, with 10 bases between the two ends. CDR1 is MGHDK and CDR2 is SYGVNS in the germline V gene. The CDR3 loop reads CASSELGTPNTEAFF. CDR3 nucleotide sequence: TGTGCCAGCAGTGAATTAGGGACACCGAACACTGAAGCTTTCTTT.

This clonotype appeared many times. V is TRBV6-1 and J is TRBJ2-7, with a possible D match to TRBD2 (7 bases). Germline CDR1 MNHNS, CDR2 SASEGT. V was cut by 7 bases and J by 6 bases, with 25 bases left in between. This CDR3 is 16 amino acids long. CDR3 in amino acids: CASTPRGATVLSEQYF. CDR3 in DNA: TGTGCCAGCACTCCCCGGGGGGCCACGGTTCTCTCCGAGCAGTACTTC.

The chain combines TRBV6-1 with TRBJ2-7; 8 positions agree with TRBD1. With V trimmed by 5 bases and J by 5 bases, 11 bases remained unmatched. Germline CDR1 MNHNS, CDR2 SASEGT. The CDR3 is made up of 15 amino acids. In DNA, the CDR3 is TGTGCCAGCAGTACATCCTTCAGGGGGCGGGACGAGCAGTACTTC. Amino acids: CASSTSFRGRDEQYF.

The chain combines TRBV5-5 with TRBJ2-5; TRBD2 agrees at 8 bases. Trimming removed 1 base from V and 4 bases from J; junction bases left unmatched: 9. Germline V lookup: CDR1 SGHKS, CDR2 YYEKEE (reference sequence). There are 16 residues in the CDR3. The CDR3 reads CASSLLLSGGRETQYF. The CDR3 DNA reads as TGTGCCAGCAGCTTGCTACTAAGCGGGGGACGAGAGACCCAGTACTTC. The full variable domain, with the rest looked up from reference TRBV5-5 and TRBJ2-5, is DAGVTQSPTHLIKTRGQQVTLRCSPISGHKSVSWYQQVLGQGPQFIFQYYEKEERGRGNFPDRFSARQFPNYSSELNVNALLLGDSALYLCASSLLLSGGRETQYFGPGTRLLVL.

The chain is built from TRBV5-8 and TRBJ2-7; TRBD1 or TRBD2 may be the D gene (6 bases each). This CDR3 comprises 16 residues. Germline assignment: CDR1 SGHTS and CDR2 YDEGEE. The V gene lost 4 bases and the J gene lost 6 bases, with 23 bases spanning the gap. CDR3 amino acids: CASSHWIGGRLGEQYF. CDR3 nucleotide sequence: TGTGCCAGCAGCCATTGGATTGGGGGGCGCCTAGGCGAGCAGTACTTC.